Below, one T cell receptor beta chain is given with its context. Unmatched junction bases numbered 3, after V lost 5 bases and J lost 1 base. This CDR3 has 14 amino acids. CDR1 is MDHEN and CDR2 is SYDVKM in the germline V gene. Participants reported their clinical history, and cohort assignment relied on those reports. The record originates from a study of blood T cell repertoires in COVID-19. In the study overall: The study drew acute and convalescent COVID-19 samples from the United States, Italy and Spain. T cells, B-cell-depleted T cells, or PBMCs provided the cDNA or gDNA that served as material.

The assay was immunoSEQ multiplex PCR, and TCRdb's table has in-frame clones only and misses some. The repertoire has roughly 250,000 clones, 80% to 90% of them found once; the top ten carry less than 2.5%. This clonotype originated in a woman between 45 and 65 years old who had recovered from COVID-19. V is TRBV28 and J is TRBJ2-3, with 7 nucleotides matching TRBD1. Sample: PBMCs or T cells enriched from blood (not recorded which). CDR3 DNA sequence: TGTGCCAGCAGTATAGGGGGCGGCACAGATACGCAGTATTTT. Protein product: CASSIGGGTDTQYF.